This T cell receptor beta chain was captured by sequencing in a study of T cell repertoires in cytomegalovirus infection. At the level of the study: HLA-B-restricted CMV epitopes that are well studied were used alongside recently identified HLA-C-restricted ones.

TCRdb re-derived calls from the reads in MiXCR, one entry per CDR3 protein. The sample holds around 95,000 distinct CDR3 sequences, about 31% seen once. Germline values: CDR1 SGHTA, CDR2 FQGNSA. The CDR3 extends over 14 amino acids. V was cut by 5 bases and J by 4 bases, with 14 bases left in between. This clonotype was recorded at least ten times. No antigen is known for it. The origin of this receptor is a human donor in good health (CMV status not recorded). Some clones in this sample may be carry-over from other donors' samples. The chain is built from TRBV7-2 and TRBJ1-2; TRBD1 might be the D (6 bases). The sample was CD8+ T cells from cultured PBMCs, taken from culture after CMV antigen stimulation. DNA for the CDR3: TGTGCCAGCAGCCCTCTCGGGGGCTCCTATGGCTACACCTTC. It specifies CASSPLGGSYGYTF.